Listed below are T cell receptor beta chains from one sample, sequenced in a study of blood T cell repertoires in COVID-19. Using immunoSEQ multiplex PCR, the repertoire was profiled, and TCRdb retains in-frame clones only, with some absent. The data contain roughly 360,000 clones, roughly 86% of them seen just once; the ten biggest clones take up 0.85% to 1.2%. The sequenced sample consisted of peripheral blood. These receptor sequences come from a human donor with acute or convalescent COVID-19. The donor label of this sample is uncertain. The CDR3 runs from the conserved cysteine through the conserved F or W. The D gene is left open where the match is weak. Only some rows state a clone size, as once, few, many or a class for expanded clones.

V,size,D,length,J,CDR3,DNA
TRBV6-5,NA,TRBD1,14,TRBJ1-2,CATQGGGSYYGYTF,TGTGCCACGCAGGGGGGCGGAAGCTACTATGGCTACACCTTC
TRBV5-1,NA,TRBD1,14,TRBJ1-5,CASSQTGGNQPQHF,TGCGCCAGCAGCCAAACAGGGGGCAATCAGCCCCAGCATTTT
TRBV5-1,NA,NA,13,TRBJ2-7,CASSLQGSYEQYF,TGCGCCAGCAGCTTGCAGGGGTCCTACGAGCAGTACTTC
TRBV9,NA,NA,16,TRBJ1-4,CASSAHAGVRDEKLFF,TGTGCCAGCAGCGCTCATGCAGGGGTTAGGGATGAAAAACTGTTTTTT
TRBV6-5,NA,NA,13,TRBJ2-1,CASSYVQYNEQFF,TGTGCCAGCAGTTACGTACAGTACAATGAGCAGTTCTTC
TRBV6-1,NA,NA,15,TRBJ1-2,CASSEALIRVRGYTF,TGTGCCAGCAGTGAAGCATTGATCAGGGTTCGGGGCTACACCTTC
TRBV19,NA,TRBD1,14,TRBJ2-7,CASRGTGEAYEQYF,TGTGCCAGTAGAGGGACAGGGGAGGCCTACGAGCAGTACTTC
TRBV6-5,NA,TRBD1,14,TRBJ1-4,CASSKGQGYEKLFF,TGTGCCAGCTCAAAGGGACAGGGATACGAAAAACTGTTTTTT
TRBV6-1,NA,NA,14,TRBJ1-3,CASSETGSGNTIYF,TGTGCCAGCAGTGAAACAGGATCTGGAAACACCATATATTTT
TRBV30,NA,NA,15,TRBJ1-2,CAWSVQPDRNYGYTF,TGTGCCTGGAGTGTACAGCCCGACAGAAACTATGGCTACACCTTC
TRBV2,NA,NA,11,TRBJ1-1,CASSPVVEAFF,TGTGCCAGCAGTCCCGTCGTTGAAGCTTTCTTT
TRBV5-4,NA,NA,15,TRBJ2-7,CASSGGTRSSYEQYF,TGTGCCAGCAGCGGTGGGACACGGAGCTCCTACGAGCAGTACTTC
TRBV5-4,NA,TRBD1,17,TRBJ2-2,CASSPSPGQGDTGELFF,TGTGCCAGCAGCCCTTCCCCGGGACAGGGGGACACCGGGGAGCTGTTTTTT
TRBV23-1,NA,NA,13,TRBJ2-1,CASSQDSFLEQFF,TGCGCCAGCAGTCAAGACTCGTTCCTTGAGCAGTTCTTC
TRBV19,NA,NA,13,TRBJ2-1,CASSINTGWEQFF,TGTGCCAGTAGTATAAACACGGGTTGGGAGCAGTTCTTC
TRBV28,NA,TRBD1,15,TRBJ1-1,CASSARGQGSTEAFF,TGTGCCAGCAGCGCTAGGGGACAGGGTAGCACTGAAGCTTTCTTT
TRBV24-1,NA,TRBD1,16,TRBJ2-2,CATSAGRTGDTGELFF,TGTGCCACCAGTGCCGGGAGGACAGGGGACACCGGGGAGCTGTTTTTT
TRBV11-1,NA,TRBD1,16,TRBJ2-3,CASSFSGTGNTDTQYF,TGTGCCAGCAGCTTTTCCGGGACAGGGAACACAGATACGCAGTATTTT
TRBV5-1,NA,NA,15,TRBJ2-1,CASSSSYTGTDEQFF,TGCGCCAGCAGCTCAAGCTACACAGGGACGGATGAGCAGTTCTTC
TRBV19,NA,TRBD2,17,TRBJ2-1,CASEAGASPSNYNEQFF,TGTGCCAGTGAGGCGGGAGCTTCCCCTTCCAACTACAATGAGCAGTTCTTC
TRBV28,NA,TRBD1,15,TRBJ1-2,CASSSPGQSYFGYTF,TGTGCCAGCAGTTCCCCGGGACAGTCCTATTTTGGCTACACCTTC
TRBV30,NA,NA,13,TRBJ2-7,CAWSVQGQAEQYF,TGTGCCTGGAGTGTACAAGGTCAGGCCGAGCAGTACTTC
TRBV10-2,once,TRBD1,14,TRBJ1-6,CASSRDRGNSPLHF,TGCGCCAGCAGCCGGGACAGGGGTAATTCACCCCTCCACTTT
TRBV2,NA,TRBD1,16,TRBJ2-7,CASSDHRGSYSYEQYF,TGTGCCAGCAGTGACCACAGGGGCTCTTACTCCTACGAGCAGTACTTC
TRBV19,few,NA,18,TRBJ2-1,CARLARRSGFMWGNEQFF,TGTGCCAGACTGGCGAGGCGGAGCGGGTTTATGTGGGGCAATGAGCAGTTCTTC
TRBV9,NA,TRBD1,14,TRBJ1-6,CASSPRTGNSPLHF,TGTGCCAGCAGCCCCCGGACAGGCAATTCACCCCTCCACTTT
TRBV9,NA,NA,12,TRBJ1-2,CASSVGQVGYTF,TGTGCCAGCAGCGTAGGCCAGGTCGGCTACACCTTC
TRBV5-1,NA,NA,13,TRBJ2-1,CASSSPLGVEQFF,TGCGCCAGCAGCTCTCCCCTAGGGGTTGAGCAGTTCTTC
TRBV27,NA,NA,14,TRBJ1-4,CASSPRAINEKLFF,TGTGCCAGCAGCCCCCGAGCCATAAATGAAAAACTGTTTTTT
TRBV19,NA,NA,13,TRBJ1-1,CASSPDRSQEAFF,TGTGCCAGTAGTCCAGACAGGAGTCAAGAAGCTTTCTTT
TRBV29-1,NA,NA,13,TRBJ1-2,CSVFIDRNYGYTF,TGCAGCGTTTTTATTGACAGGAACTATGGCTACACCTTC
TRBV16,NA,NA,14,TRBJ1-5,CASSQSNLNQPQHF,TGTGCCAGCAGCCAATCCAATTTGAATCAGCCCCAGCATTTT
TRBV3-1/TRBV3-2,NA,NA,15,TRBJ2-7,CASSQWAGMISEQYF,TGTGCCAGCAGCCAGTGGGCCGGGATGATCAGCGAGCAGTACTTC
TRBV18,few,TRBD1,18,TRBJ1-3,CASSPNPGQTRSGNTIYF,TGTGCCAGCTCGCCCAACCCGGGACAGACCCGCTCTGGAAACACCATATATTTT
TRBV6-6,NA,TRBD1,15,TRBJ1-1,CASSYGTGRDTEAFF,TGTGCCAGCAGTTATGGGACAGGGCGGGACACTGAAGCTTTCTTT
TRBV6-5,NA,NA,16,TRBJ1-1,CASSYDTGGAGTEAFF,TGTGCCAGCAGTTACGACACAGGAGGGGCAGGCACTGAAGCTTTCTTT
TRBV2,NA,NA,15,TRBJ1-2,CASRANRDRPYGYTF,TGTGCCAGCAGGGCAAACAGGGATCGACCCTATGGCTACACCTTC
TRBV2,NA,NA,14,TRBJ2-7,CASSAQRGGYEQYF,TGTGCCAGCAGTGCCCAAAGAGGTGGCTACGAGCAGTACTTC
TRBV9,NA,NA,15,TRBJ2-5,CASSQNSLVQETQYF,TGTGCCAGCAGCCAGAATTCTCTAGTTCAAGAGACCCAGTACTTC
TRBV19,few,NA,14,TRBJ1-6,CASSISGARSPLHF,TGTGCCAGTAGTATCTCTGGGGCTAGATCACCCCTCCACTTT
TRBV28,NA,NA,13,TRBJ1-2,CASRSTVYYGYTF,TGTGCCAGCAGATCGACAGTTTACTATGGCTACACCTTC
TRBV6-1,once,NA,11,TRBJ1-2,CASSDTTGYTF,TGTGCCAGCAGTGATACAACTGGCTACACCTTC
TRBV12-5,NA,NA,18,TRBJ1-2,CASGLVRQGAGFNYGYTF,TGTGCTAGTGGTTTGGTAAGGCAGGGCGCCGGATTTAACTATGGCTACACCTTC
TRBV29-1,NA,TRBD1,12,TRBJ2-2,CSVGQVTGELFF,TGCAGCGTCGGACAGGTCACCGGGGAGCTGTTTTTT
TRBV28,once,TRBD1,14,TRBJ2-7,CASSLSDRGYEQYF,TGTGCCAGCAGTTTATCAGACAGGGGCTACGAGCAGTACTTC
TRBV19,NA,NA,18,TRBJ2-5,CASSISDRGLGIQETQYF,TGTGCCAGTAGTATTTCGGACCGAGGGTTGGGCATCCAAGAGACCCAGTACTTC
TRBV5-4,NA,TRBD1,15,TRBJ1-1,CASKGQGLLNTEAFF,TGTGCCAGCAAGGGACAGGGTCTCTTGAACACTGAAGCTTTCTTT
TRBV7-6,many,NA,17,TRBJ2-1,CASSYDSYARAYNEQFF,TGTGCCAGCAGCTATGACTCCTACGCCAGGGCGTACAATGAGCAGTTCTTC
TRBV12-3/TRBV12-4,NA,NA,12,TRBJ1-2,CASSRSTGGYTF,TGTGCCAGCAGCCGCTCAACAGGCGGCTACACCTTC
TRBV24-1,NA,NA,15,TRBJ1-1,CATSDSQARGTEAFF,TGTGCCACCAGTGATTCACAGGCCAGGGGCACTGAAGCTTTCTTT
TRBV5-6,NA,NA,16,TRBJ1-2,CASSLARRGPERGYTF,TGTGCCAGCAGCTTGGCAAGGCGGGGGCCTGAGCGTGGCTACACCTTC
TRBV11-1,NA,NA,13,TRBJ2-1,CASSSQSYNEQFF,TGTGCCAGCAGCTCCCAGTCCTACAATGAGCAGTTCTTC
TRBV5-4,NA,TRBD2,15,TRBJ2-1,CASSLGGLARNEQFF,TGTGCCAGCAGCTTGGGGGGACTAGCGCGGAATGAGCAGTTCTTC